The 25 T cell receptor beta chains given below trace back to one sample, sequenced in a study of blood T cell repertoires in COVID-19. Method: immunoSEQ multiplex PCR; TCRdb's copy keeps in-frame clones and lacks some. This table has 60,000 or so clones, approximately 91% appearing once. The sample taken for sequencing was peripheral blood. The receptors stem from a human donor in a cohort sampled during active COVID-19.

The chain uses TRBV24-1 and TRBJ2-5; the match to TRBD2 covers 7 bases. Germline loops: CDR1 KGHDR, CDR2 SFDVKD. The CDR3 loop spans 17 amino acids. V trimming: 6 bases; J trimming: 2 bases; junction bases outside the gene matches: 14. CDR3 sequence (DNA): TGTGCCACCAGTCTTGGAGGACTAGGGACGTCGCAAGAGACCCAGTACTTC. This gives the protein CATSLGGLGTSQETQYF.

The chain carries TRBV9 and TRBJ1-3; the match to TRBD1 covers 9 bases. The V gene end was trimmed by 3 bases and the J gene end by 2 bases; junction bases not matched to a gene: 6. This CDR3 spans 16 amino acids. Germline V gives CDR1 SGDLS, CDR2 YYNGEE. The CDR3 loop is CASSERRDRAGNTIYF. In nucleotides, the CDR3 is TGTGCCAGCAGCGAACGCCGGGACAGGGCTGGAAACACCATATATTTT.

The genes are TRBV28 and TRBJ2-7, with a weak D call TRBD2 (6 bases). V gave up 3 bases and J gave up 0 bases, with 15 bases separating them. CDR3 length: 16 residues. Germline V lookup: CDR1 MDHEN, CDR2 SYDVKM. CDR3 sequence reads: CASSLAGGGDSYEQYF. The CDR3 coding sequence is TGTGCCAGCAGTTTGGCTGGGGGAGGTGACTCCTACGAGCAGTACTTC.

The rearrangement uses TRBV27 and TRBJ2-1; 8 bases are a match to TRBD2. The V segment lost 2 bases and the J segment 4 bases; nucleotides outside the gene matches: 13. Germline-derived CDR1 and CDR2 are MNHEY and SMNVEV (reference sequence). The CDR3 extends over 18 amino acids. The CDR3 here is CASSLAAKASGHYNEQFF. The CDR3 DNA sequence: TGTGCCAGCAGTTTAGCCGCTAAGGCTAGCGGGCATTACAATGAGCAGTTCTTC.

The genes are TRBV11-2 and TRBJ2-5; 7 bases fit TRBD2. This CDR3 comprises 18 residues. Germline V gene sequence: CDR1 SGHAT, CDR2 FQNNGV. The V segment lost 2 bases and the J segment 2 bases; nucleotides outside the gene matches: 14. The CDR3: CASSLIPTSASHQETQYF. The CDR3 nucleotides are TGTGCCAGCAGCTTAATACCCACTAGCGCAAGTCATCAAGAGACCCAGTACTTC.

The chain joins TRBV6-5 to TRBJ2-3, with D unclear. Germline V gives CDR1 MNHEY, CDR2 SVGAGI. This CDR3 comprises 16 residues. With 2 bases removed from V and 2 bases from J, the gap between germline ends came to 14 bases. The CDR3 nucleotides read TGTGCCAGCAGTTACGGTTCCAGTTTCAACACAGATACGCAGTATTTT. Its translation: CASSYGSSFNTDTQYF.

The CDR3 reads CASSPLFDSSNQPQHF. Written as DNA, the CDR3 is TGTGCCAGTAGTCCCCTCTTTGACTCTAGCAATCAGCCCCAGCATTTT. The J gene is TRBJ1-5, the V gene TRBV19, with D hard to call. This CDR3 is built from 16 residues. Looked up from germline, CDR1 is LNHDA and CDR2 is SQIVND (reference sequence). Trimming took 5 bases from V and 0 from J, leaving 14 bases between them.

This clone was picked up a small number of times. The V and J genes are TRBV13 and TRBJ2-2, with a possible D match to TRBD2 (6 bases). This CDR3 contains 14 residues. Germline V lookup: CDR1 PRHDT, CDR2 FYEKMQ (reference sequence). V lost 0 bases to trimming and J lost 7 bases, with 9 bases between them. CDR3 in amino acids: CASSLGLRGGELFF. DNA of the CDR3: TGTGCCAGCAGCTTAGGCCTGCGGGGCGGGGAGCTGTTTTTT.

The chain couples TRBV14 to TRBJ2-3; TRBD2 agrees at 12 bases. The CDR3 runs 18 residues. Germline-derived CDR1 and CDR2 are SGHDN and FVKESK. The junction had 11 bases not matched to a gene; V was cut back by 3 bases and J by 4 bases. The CDR3 here is CASSQPNRLAGAPDTQYF. CDR3 nucleotides: TGTGCCAGCAGCCAGCCCAACCGACTAGCGGGAGCCCCAGATACGCAGTATTTT.

The rearrangement links TRBV13 to TRBJ2-7, with TRBD2 matching 7 bases. The CDR3 has 14 amino acids. Germline values: CDR1 PRHDT, CDR2 FYEKMQ (reference sequence). The V and J ends lost 4 bases and 5 bases, in that order; junction bases with no gene match: 8. The CDR3 loop reads CASSSREARNEQYF. DNA of the CDR3: TGTGCCAGCAGCTCCCGGGAGGCTAGAAACGAGCAGTACTTC. Looking up the rest from reference TRBV13 and TRBJ2-7 gives the full variable domain: AAGVIQSPRHLIKEKRETATLKCYPIPRHDTVYWYQQGPGQDPQFLISFYEKMQSDKGSIPDRFSAQQFSDYHSELNMSSLELGDSALYFCASSSREARNEQYFGPGTRLTVT.

This rearrangement joins TRBV18 to TRBJ1-5; 9 nucleotides line up with TRBD1. Germline loops: CDR1 KGHSH, CDR2 LQKENI. V dropped 3 bases and J dropped 2; count of bases not matched to a gene: 5. This CDR3 comprises 16 residues. This CDR3 is CASSPTGGPGNQPQHF. The CDR3 DNA follows: TGTGCCAGCTCACCTACAGGGGGCCCTGGCAATCAGCCCCAGCATTTT.

The genes are TRBV7-2 and TRBJ2-2; 7 bases map to TRBD1. Germline values: CDR1 SGHTA, CDR2 FQGNSA. This CDR3 region has 14 residues. J lost 6 bases, V lost 4 bases, and 5 bases had no gene match. The chain's CDR3 is CASSSGQSAGELFF. CDR3 nucleotides: TGTGCCAGCAGCTCGGGACAGTCCGCCGGGGAGCTGTTTTTT. Full variable domain (remainder filled in from reference TRBV7-2 and TRBJ2-2): GAGVSQSPSNKVTEKGKDVELRCDPISGHTALYWYRQSLGQGLEFLIYFQGNSAPDKSGLPSDRFSAERTGGSVSTLTIQRTQQEDSAVYLCASSSGQSAGELFFGEGSRLTVL.

The rearrangement joins TRBV7-2 to TRBJ2-7; D is perhaps TRBD1 (6 bases). Trimming took off 2 bases at V and 9 bases at J, with 20 bases between the two ends. The CDR3 is made up of 15 amino acids. Germline CDR1 is SGHTA and CDR2 is FQGNSA. For the CDR3, the DNA is TGTGCCAGCAGCTTACTCCGGACAGCCGCTACGAGGCAGTACTTC. Amino acids: CASSLLRTAATRQYF. Full variable domain (remainder filled in from reference TRBV7-2 and TRBJ2-7): GAGVSQSPSNKVTEKGKDVELRCDPISGHTALYWYRQSLGQGLEFLIYFQGNSAPDKSGLPSDRFSAERTGGSVSTLTIQRTQQEDSAVYLCASSLLRTAATRQYFGPGTRLTVT.

This chain links TRBV5-5 with TRBJ1-5; D gene unclear. CDR1 is SGHKS and CDR2 is YYEKEE in the germline V gene (reference sequence). V was shortened by 0 bases and J by 4 bases, with 11 bases between the two germline ends. The CDR3 extends over 15 amino acids. This CDR3 reads CASSLAAGRNQPQHF. The CDR3 DNA reads as TGTGCCAGCAGCTTGGCCGCGGGGAGGAATCAGCCCCAGCATTTT.

The V and J genes are TRBV3-1 (or the pseudogene TRBV3-2) and TRBJ2-6; tentatively, D is TRBD1 (6 bases). CDR1 is LGHDT, CDR2 YNNKEL, per germline (reference sequence). Deletions cut 4 bases from V and 0 bases from J, with 16 bases between. The CDR3 spans 18 residues. Written as DNA, the CDR3 is TGTGCCAGCAGCCCGACAGGTAACCCATCCTCTGGGGCCAACGTCCTGACTTTC. This gives the protein CASSPTGNPSSGANVLTF.

The rearrangement uses TRBV7-2 and TRBJ2-7; D uncertain. The germline V gene encodes CDR1 SGHTA and CDR2 FQGNSA. This CDR3 region has 14 residues. V was pared by 6 bases and J by 0 bases, with 12 bases between. In DNA form, the CDR3 reads TGTGCCAGCAGGTTACAACAGAGCTCCTACGAGCAGTACTTC. Translated, it gives CASRLQQSSYEQYF.

A single count supports this clone. The chain has TRBV7-9 and TRBJ1-2, with a possible D match to TRBD1 (5 bases). Germline V lookup: CDR1 SEHNR, CDR2 FQNEAQ (reference sequence). The CDR3 is 13 residues long. V gave up 6 bases and J gave up 5 bases, with 13 bases separating them. Written as DNA, the CDR3 is TGTGCCAGCAGTCCAGGGAGGGGATATGGCTACACCTTC. This gives the protein CASSPGRGYGYTF.

The rearrangement links TRBV27 to TRBJ1-5; unclear D gene. The CDR3 extends over 14 amino acids. CDR1 and CDR2 from the germline V gene are MNHEY and SMNVEV (reference sequence). V lost 3 bases and J 2 bases, leaving 8 bases between the germline ends. CDR3 sequence (DNA): TGTGCCAGCAGTTTTGCAGGCCGCAATCAGCCCCAGCATTTT. Amino acids: CASSFAGRNQPQHF.

V gene TRBV19 combines with J gene TRBJ1-1; TRBD1 matches 9 bases. This CDR3 has 14 amino acids. Trimming cost V 6 bases and J 6 bases; bases outside gene matches: 8. CDR1 LNHDA and CDR2 SQIVND come from the germline V gene (reference sequence). The CDR3 spells CASRNTGGRAEAFF. CDR3 coding DNA: TGTGCCAGTAGGAACACAGGGGGCAGGGCTGAAGCTTTCTTT.

A single count supports this clone. V gene TRBV4-3 combines with J gene TRBJ2-1; 13 bases are a match to TRBD2. Trimming removed 4 bases from V and 0 bases from J; junction bases left unmatched: 3. The CDR3 totals 17 residues. Per germline, CDR1 LGHNA and CDR2 YSLEER. CDR3 DNA: TGCGCCAGCAGCCTTGGGACTAGCGGGGTCTCCTACAATGAGCAGTTCTTC. Amino acid sequence: CASSLGTSGVSYNEQFF.

This chain links TRBV10-3 with TRBJ2-2, with 7 bases aligning to TRBD1. Germline loops: CDR1 ENHRY, CDR2 SYGVKD. J gave up 6 bases and V 6 bases, and 4 bases lay outside the gene matches. This CDR3 has 13 amino acids. The DNA of the CDR3 is TGTGCCATCAGCACCACAGGGGCCGGGGAGCTGTTTTTT. Residues: CAISTTGAGELFF.

The gene calls are TRBV7-9 and TRBJ2-5; TRBD1 is a possible D gene (5 bases). Germline V lookup: CDR1 SEHNR, CDR2 FQNEAQ (reference sequence). The CDR3 length is 14 residues. Deletions cut 0 bases from V and 5 bases from J, with 10 bases between. CDR3 sequence (DNA): TGTGCCAGCAGCTTAGCAGGCAGGGTGGAGACCCAGTACTTC. It specifies CASSLAGRVETQYF.

This clone appeared once. V is TRBV28 and J is TRBJ2-1, with 9 bases identical to TRBD1. There are 15 residues in the CDR3. Germline trimming cut 5 bases from V and 6 bases from J; bases unmatched to any gene: 8. Germline values: CDR1 MDHEN, CDR2 SYDVKM. The CDR3 region is CASSVGQGIANEQFF. The CDR3, as DNA: TGTGCCAGCAGTGTGGGACAGGGCATTGCCAATGAGCAGTTCTTC.

V is TRBV5-1 and J is TRBJ2-1; 10 positions match TRBD2. Trimming took 4 bases from V and 8 from J; bases not matched to a gene: 12. The CDR3 extends over 16 amino acids. Germline assignment: CDR1 SGHRS and CDR2 YFSETQ. Written as DNA, the CDR3 is TGCGCCAGCAGCCCCCGCGGTACTAGCGGGAAAGATGAGCAGTTCTTC. Its protein is CASSPRGTSGKDEQFF.

This clone was seen a few times. The chain joins TRBV7-9 to TRBJ1-2; D perhaps matches TRBD1 (5 bases). This CDR3 region has 15 residues. Germline V gene lookup returns CDR1 SEHNR and CDR2 FQNEAQ (reference sequence). Trimming removed 5 bases at V and 6 bases at J, with 19 bases between. This CDR3 is CASSTSQTAGDGYTF. The CDR3 DNA is TGTGCCAGCAGCACCTCCCAGACAGCCGGAGATGGCTACACCTTC.